The present T cell receptor beta chain was sequenced within a study of technical replicates of blood from a few donors. Only in-frame clones appear in the TCRdb table, and some are missing; sequencing was by immunoSEQ multiplex PCR. Here the sample spans more than 65,000 clones, just over 95% being singletons. This sequence was found in a human donor in good health. The specimen was T cells isolated from PBMCs.

CDR3 sequence reads: CASSFILVGDSNEQFF. CDR3 nucleotide sequence: TGTGCCAGCAGCTTTATCTTAGTGGGGGACAGCAATGAGCAGTTCTTC. The chain has TRBV11-2 and TRBJ2-1, with 7 bases that match TRBD1. Germline V CDR1 and CDR2: SGHAT, FQNNGV. The CDR3 has 16 amino acids. V trimming: 3 bases; J trimming: 6 bases; junction bases outside the gene matches: 11.